This is a list of T cell receptor beta chains from one sample in a study of somatic mutations in cytotoxic T cells in rheumatoid arthritis. This table comes from immunoSEQ multiplex PCR, and its TCRdb copy is limited to in-frame clones, with some not included. The sample lists 15,000 to 20,000 clones, approximately 77% occurring once. Sequenced material: CD8+ T cells sorted from blood. The receptors were sampled from an adult with rheumatoid arthritis. Each CDR3 is given with its conserved first and last residue. D genes are given only for firm matches. Some rows have no size entry. The others give once, few or many, or a class for an expanded clone.

j_call v_call clone_size d_call cdr3_aa cdr3_nt
TRBJ2-1 TRBV6-5 NA NA CASSFVAGAEQFF TGTGCCAGCAGTTTCGTGGCGGGGGCTGAGCAGTTCTTC
TRBJ1-4 TRBV11-2 NA TRBD1 CASSPWDRGEKLFF TGTGCCAGCAGCCCTTGGGACAGGGGAGAAAAACTGTTTTTT
TRBJ2-5 TRBV7-9 NA NA CASSFLQLAEETQYF TGTGCCAGCAGCTTCTTACAACTAGCTGAGGAGACCCAGTACTTC
TRBJ1-6 TRBV7-6 NA NA CASSLDGKLSSYNSPLHF TGTGCCAGCAGCTTAGACGGCAAACTAAGCTCCTATAATTCACCCCTCCACTTT
TRBJ2-1 TRBV6-5 NA NA CASSYGTGRSYNEQFF TGTGCCAGCAGTTACGGAACGGGGAGGTCCTACAATGAGCAGTTCTTC
TRBJ1-2 TRBV9 NA TRBD1 CASSGDRVGISGYTF TGTGCCAGCAGCGGCGACAGGGTTGGAATCAGTGGCTACACCTTC
TRBJ2-1 TRBV6-5 NA NA CASSSMSDEQFF TGTGCCAGCAGTTCAATGTCCGATGAGCAGTTCTTC
TRBJ1-1 TRBV30 few NA CAQSLGLGKAFF TGTGCCCAGAGTTTGGGGCTAGGAAAAGCTTTCTTT
TRBJ1-6 TRBV6-5 NA TRBD1 CASSIQGFNSPLHF TGTGCCAGCAGTATACAGGGGTTTAATTCACCCCTCCACTTT
TRBJ2-7 TRBV7-6 NA NA CASSIRDYEQYF TGTGCCAGCAGCATCCGAGATTACGAGCAGTACTTC
TRBJ2-1 TRBV19 NA NA CASSIQDSYNEQFF TGTGCCAGTAGTATCCAGGACAGCTACAATGAGCAGTTCTTC
TRBJ2-3 TRBV28 NA TRBD1 CASRLDRADTQYF TGTGCCAGCAGACTCGACAGGGCAGATACGCAGTATTTT
TRBJ2-2 TRBV5-1 NA NA CASSLGTGFGELFF TGCGCCAGCAGCTTGGGAACAGGGTTCGGGGAGCTGTTTTTT
TRBJ2-1 TRBV6-4 medium-sized TRBD2 CASSDSTSGGAEQFF TGTGCCAGCAGTGACTCGACTAGCGGGGGGGCTGAGCAGTTCTTC
TRBJ1-5 TRBV6-5 NA NA CASGGRANQPQHF TGTGCCAGCGGCGGCCGAGCAAATCAGCCCCAGCATTTT
TRBJ1-2 TRBV7-8 NA NA CASSLNSRVYGYTF TGTGCCAGCAGCTTAAACAGCCGGGTCTATGGCTACACCTTC
TRBJ2-2 TRBV5-4 once NA CASSLDEGPNTGELFF TGTGCCAGCAGCCTGGATGAGGGTCCGAACACCGGGGAGCTGTTTTTT
TRBJ2-2 TRBV14 NA NA CASSQSLGGANTGELFF TGTGCCAGCAGCCAGAGCTTAGGGGGGGCGAACACCGGGGAGCTGTTTTTT
TRBJ2-2 TRBV9 once TRBD1 CASSGLSETAGGNTGELFF TGTGCCAGCAGCGGCCTTAGCGAAACGGCAGGGGGCAACACCGGGGAGCTGTTTTTT
TRBJ2-6 TRBV6-4 once NA CASSGKAGANVLTF TGTGCCAGCAGTGGAAAGGCCGGGGCCAACGTCCTGACTTTC
TRBJ1-2 TRBV7-8 NA NA CASSLVDPGRGYTF TGTGCCAGCAGCTTAGTCGACCCGGGTAGGGGCTACACCTTC
TRBJ2-7 TRBV29-1 few NA CSVEVGSYEQYF TGCAGCGTTGAAGTGGGGTCCTACGAGCAGTACTTC
TRBJ1-2 TRBV7-9 NA NA CASSLGRANYGYTF TGTGCCAGCAGCCTCGGGCGAGCTAACTATGGCTACACCTTC
TRBJ1-1 TRBV11-1 NA TRBD1 CASSVGTATEAFF TGTGCCAGCAGCGTAGGGACAGCGACTGAAGCTTTCTTT
TRBJ2-1 TRBV9 NA NA CASSPDSNEQFF TGTGCCAGCAGCCCCGACTCTAATGAGCAGTTCTTC
TRBJ2-5 TRBV7-2 NA NA CASSSLGQETQYF TGTGCCAGCAGCTCGCTGGGACAAGAGACCCAGTACTTC
TRBJ1-5 TRBV15 once TRBD1 CATSRDQGARQPQHF TGTGCCACCAGCAGAGATCAGGGGGCGCGGCAGCCCCAGCATTTT
TRBJ2-4 TRBV9 few NA CASSGGAAGAKNIQYF TGTGCCAGCAGCGGCGGGGCAGCAGGAGCCAAAAACATTCAGTACTTC
TRBJ2-3 TRBV4-1 NA NA CASSQRGGTDTQYF TGCGCCAGCAGCCAAAGGGGGGGCACAGATACGCAGTATTTT
TRBJ1-2 TRBV6-6 once NA CASSFRTVNYGYTF TGTGCCAGCAGTTTCAGGACAGTTAACTATGGCTACACCTTC
TRBJ1-1 TRBV28 NA TRBD1 CASSFPGQGWANTEAFF TGTGCCAGCAGTTTCCCGGGACAGGGGTGGGCGAACACTGAAGCTTTCTTT
TRBJ2-3 TRBV5-1 once TRBD2 CASSGTGLAF TGCGCCAGCAGCGGGACGGGACTAGCGTTT
TRBJ1-1 TRBV7-9 NA NA CASSLTTEAFF TGTGCCAGCAGCTTAACCACTGAAGCTTTCTTT
TRBJ1-1 TRBV10-2 NA NA CASDVGPMNTEAFF TGCGCCAGCGACGTGGGGCCAATGAACACTGAAGCTTTCTTT
TRBJ2-7 TRBV29-1 NA NA CSVGGRANYEQYF TGCAGCGTTGGTGGAAGGGCAAACTACGAGCAGTACTTC